These 14 T cell receptor beta chains share one sample of origin, sequenced in a study of blood T cell repertoires in COVID-19. Produced via immunoSEQ multiplex PCR; TCRdb's table is partial and in-frame only. The repertoire consists of around 170,000 clones, with about 88% occurring once and the leading ten covering around a quarter. The sequenced material came from peripheral blood. Receptors were obtained from a man aged 55-75 years with acute or convalescent COVID-19.

For this clone: A much larger clonotype is one base distant, so this may be a read error. The V gene is TRBV5-5, the J gene TRBJ1-4; no clear D. This CDR3 comprises 14 residues. Germline-derived CDR1 and CDR2 are SGHKS and YYEKEE (reference sequence). V lost 2 bases and J lost 0, with 5 bases in between. CDR3 DNA: TGTGCCAGCAGCTTCGGGGCAACTAATGAAAAACTGTTTTTT. This sequence encodes CASSFGATNEKLFF.

The J gene is TRBJ1-2, the V gene TRBV11-3, with D possibly being TRBD1 (5 bases). The germline V gene has CDR1 SGHNT and CDR2 YENEEA. V was clipped by 4 bases and J by 2 bases, with 8 bases between them. This CDR3 is built from 13 residues. CDR3 sequence (DNA): TGTGCCAGCAGCTCGGACATGAACTATGGCTACACCTTC. Translated: CASSSDMNYGYTF.

A remark on this clone: One junction end disagrees with the germline gene, perhaps due to a read error. The rearrangement links TRBV5-8 to TRBJ2-4; D possibly corresponds to TRBD2 (6 bases). CDR3 length equals 12 residues. Germline-derived CDR1 and CDR2 are SGHTS and YDEGEE. The CDR3 DNA reads TGTGCCAGCAGCACCCGTTGGGGAGGAGGAGACTTC. Translating gives CASSTRWGGGDF.

The rearrangement joins TRBV7-8 to TRBJ1-6, with TRBD1 as a possible D gene (5 bases). The germline CDR1 and CDR2 sequences are SGHVS and FQNEAQ. The CDR3 has 15 residues. The V and J ends lost 1 base and 5 bases respectively, with 9 bases between them. DNA of the CDR3: TGTGCCAGCAGCTTAGTTCCAGGGAATAATTCACCCCTCCACTTT. This translates into CASSLVPGNNSPLHF.

J is TRBJ1-3 and V is TRBV11-2, with D perhaps matching TRBD1 (5 bases). The CDR3 spans 18 residues. V was shortened by 2 bases and J by 2 bases, with 19 bases between the two germline ends. Germline assignment: CDR1 SGHAT and CDR2 FQNNGV. The CDR3: CASSLKFSQGSAGNTIYF. The CDR3 DNA is TGTGCCAGCAGCTTAAAGTTCTCGCAGGGATCAGCTGGAAACACCATATATTTT.

The chain carries TRBV15 and TRBJ2-5, with a tentative D call TRBD2 (5 bases). This CDR3 has 15 residues. From germline, CDR1 is LNHNV and CDR2 YYDKDF (reference sequence). Trimming removed 5 bases from V and 4 bases from J, with 17 bases in between. The CDR3 loop is CATSSRVIFGETQYF. DNA of the CDR3: TGTGCCACCAGCTCGAGGGTTATTTTTGGAGAGACCCAGTACTTC. Complete variable domain (other parts from reference TRBV15 and TRBJ2-5): DAMVIQNPRYQVTQFGKPVTLSCSQTLNHNVMYWYQQKSSQAPKLLFHYYDKDFNNEADTPDNFQSRRPNTSFCFLDIRSPGLGDTAMYLCATSSRVIFGETQYFGPGTRLLVL.

The chain employs TRBV5-3 and TRBJ2-5; TRBD2 aligns across 12 bases. TRBV5-3 is labeled an ORF, and its function is uncertain. Losses at the gene ends were 3 bases for V and 1 base for J; bases not matched to a gene: 10. This CDR3 comprises 18 residues. CDR3 protein: CARSCGTSGLATQETQYF. The CDR3 region has the DNA TGTGCCAGAAGCTGCGGGACTAGCGGGCTTGCGACCCAAGAGACCCAGTACTTC.

The chain links TRBV7-6 to TRBJ1-1; 8 bases are shared with TRBD1. CDR3 size: 16 residues. The ends lost 5 bases at V and 1 base at J; junction bases unmatched: 9. The V gene's germline CDR1 is SGHVS and CDR2 FNYEAQ. CDR3 residues: CASSLGSTGANTEAFF. CDR3 DNA sequence: TGTGCCAGCAGCCTAGGGTCGACAGGGGCGAACACTGAAGCTTTCTTT.

V is TRBV24-1 and J is TRBJ2-5, with a possible D match to TRBD2 (5 bases). Trimming left V 5 bases short and J 4 bases short, with 13 bases between. Germline loops: CDR1 KGHDR, CDR2 SFDVKD. The CDR3 runs to 14 residues. The CDR3 DNA follows: TGTGCCACCAGTGCGCGCACTGGAGGAGAGACCCAGTACTTC. It translates to CATSARTGGETQYF.

The gene calls are TRBV29-1 and TRBJ1-3; D is undetermined. CDR1 is SQVTM and CDR2 is ANQGSEA in the germline V gene. Trimming cost V 3 bases and J 4 bases, with 4 bases left between them. The CDR3 covers 11 residues. CDR3: CSVDRGNTIYF. The CDR3 DNA reads TGCAGCGTTGACAGGGGAAACACCATATATTTT.

The CDR3 protein is CASSEVAGGAYSNQPQHF. CDR3 in DNA: TGTGCCAGCAGTGAAGTCGCAGGGGGCGCTTATAGCAATCAGCCCCAGCATTTT. The V and J genes are TRBV6-1 and TRBJ1-5; 8 bases are shared with TRBD1. The CDR3 runs to 18 residues. Unmatched junction bases numbered 8, after V lost 1 base and J lost 0 bases. CDR1 is MNHNS, CDR2 SASEGT, per germline.

The table lists this clone with a count of one. The chain combines TRBV2 with TRBJ1-3; D may be TRBD1 (5 bases). V dropped 5 bases and J dropped 3 bases, with 8 bases sitting between them. This CDR3 has 13 amino acids. CDR1 and CDR2 from the germline V gene are SNHLY and FYNNEI. The CDR3 region has the DNA TGTGCCAGCAGTTTGACAGATGGAAACACCATATATTTT. Residues: CASSLTDGNTIYF.

This clone was seen a handful of times. The V call is TRBV11-3, the J call TRBJ1-2, with 12 bases matching TRBD1. Germline trimming cut 5 bases from V and 8 bases from J; bases unmatched to any gene: 6. Germline V gives CDR1 SGHNT, CDR2 YENEEA. The CDR3 is made up of 14 amino acids. The CDR3 DNA follows: TGTGCCAGCAGCGCCGGGACAGGGGGCATGGGCTACACCTTC. As protein: CASSAGTGGMGYTF.

The J gene is TRBJ1-2, the V gene TRBV20-1, with 9 bases identical to TRBD1. The germline CDR1 and CDR2 sequences are DFQATT and SNEGSKA (reference sequence). V was pared by 3 bases and J by 4 bases, with 6 bases of the junction left unmatched. This CDR3 is built from 14 residues. CDR3 nucleotides: TGCAGTGCTAGTGGGACAGGGAGGTCCTATGGCTACACCTTC. It is translated as CSASGTGRSYGYTF.